The 23 T cell receptor beta chains in this list originate from one sample, sequenced in a study of graft-versus-host responses after intestinal transplantation. Profiled with immunoSEQ multiplex PCR; TCRdb holds only in-frame clones, not every one. The table records some 15,000 clones, around 94% of them present only once. The sample here was PBMCs, taken 9 days after transplant. The receptor source for this set is a human patient who received an intestinal transplant, so some T cells may come from the graft donor.

The chain joins TRBV29-1 to TRBJ1-2; TRBD1 might be the D (6 bases). Trimming took off 6 bases at V and 8 bases at J, with 19 bases between the two ends. The CDR3 is 13 amino acids. Germline V gene lookup returns CDR1 SQVTM and CDR2 ANQGSEA. CDR3 region: CSVWTARGVGYTF. The CDR3 DNA reads as TGCAGCGTCTGGACAGCCCGAGGCGTCGGCTACACCTTC.

V usage is TRBV27 and J usage is TRBJ2-4, with 7 positions matching TRBD2. Germline V CDR1 and CDR2: MNHEY, SMNVEV (reference sequence). There are 14 residues in the CDR3. The V gene end was trimmed by 4 bases and the J gene end by 4 bases; junction bases not matched to a gene: 4. The CDR3 bases are TGTGCCAGCAGTTCCGGGGGAGGGAAAAACATTCAGTACTTC. Protein sequence: CASSSGGGKNIQYF.

The chain combines TRBV7-9 with TRBJ2-1; tentative D call: TRBD1 (5 bases). The germline CDR1 and CDR2 sequences are SEHNR and FQNEAQ (reference sequence). This CDR3 has 13 residues. V was shortened by 7 bases and J by 8 bases, with 15 bases between the two germline ends. The CDR3 is CASNPSRAHEQFF. CDR3 sequence (DNA): TGTGCCAGCAACCCAAGCAGGGCCCATGAGCAGTTCTTC.

This chain connects TRBV6-1 to TRBJ2-3, with D unresolved. The ends were cut back, 2 bases at V and 2 bases at J, with 11 bases in the middle. Germline V gene data show CDR1 as MNHNS and CDR2 as SASEGT. The CDR3 runs 15 residues. The CDR3 nucleotides read TGTGCCAGCAGTGAATTCCACTCCTCCACAGATACGCAGTATTTT. Protein: CASSEFHSSTDTQYF.

The rearrangement uses TRBV6-6 and TRBJ1-1; TRBD1 agrees at 10 bases. The V gene's germline CDR1 is MNHNY and CDR2 SVGAGI (reference sequence). Trimming at V came to 6 bases and at J to 4 bases, leaving 2 bases not matched to a gene. The CDR3 extends over 13 amino acids. CDR3 loop: CASRRTGGTEAFF. In DNA, the CDR3 is TGTGCCAGCAGGAGGACAGGGGGCACTGAAGCTTTCTTT.

The CDR3 loop is CASSQPGLAAYEQYF. CDR3 nucleotides: TGCGCCAGCAGCCAACCGGGACTAGCGGCATACGAGCAGTACTTC. The J gene is TRBJ2-7, the V gene TRBV4-1; TRBD2 matches 11 bases. The CDR3 covers 15 residues. Germline V gives CDR1 MGHRA, CDR2 YSYEKL. V shed 2 bases, J shed 4 bases, and the junction held 4 bases outside the gene matches.

The CDR3 DNA is TGCGCCAGCAGCTCGGGAGAGAGGTCAGATACGCAGTATTTT. Its protein product is CASSSGERSDTQYF. The gene calls are TRBV5-1 and TRBJ2-3, with D possibly being TRBD2 (6 bases). V was pared by 3 bases and J by 4 bases, with 12 bases between. CDR1 and CDR2 from the germline V gene are SGHRS and YFSETQ. The CDR3 is 14 residues long.

The chain uses TRBV14 and TRBJ2-5, with D perhaps TRBD2 (5 bases). The CDR3 extends over 13 amino acids. V was shortened by 4 bases and J by 11 bases, with 17 bases between the two germline ends. Germline CDR1 SGHDN, CDR2 FVKESK. CDR3 in amino acids: CASSLNPGWAQYF. CDR3 in DNA: TGTGCCAGCAGCCTGAACCCGGGGTGGGCTCAGTACTTC.

The rearrangement links TRBV9 to TRBJ1-1, with 8 nucleotides matching TRBD1. The CDR3 is made up of 15 amino acids. Trimming at V came to 0 bases and at J to 2 bases, leaving 3 bases not matched to a gene. Per the germline V gene, CDR1 is SGDLS and CDR2 is YYNGEE. The CDR3 spells CASSVAQGGNTEAFF. For the CDR3, the DNA is TGTGCCAGCAGCGTAGCACAGGGGGGTAACACTGAAGCTTTCTTT.

This clone is a singleton in its sample. The chain couples TRBV5-1 to TRBJ1-1; weak D call: TRBD1 (5 bases). CDR1 is SGHRS and CDR2 is YFSETQ in the germline V gene. CDR3 size: 13 residues. The V gene lost 2 bases and the J gene lost 7 bases, with 12 bases spanning the gap. In DNA, the CDR3 is TGCGCCAGCAGCTTCCGACGGGGGGGTGAAGCTTTCTTT. Protein product: CASSFRRGGEAFF.

This chain connects TRBV5-5 to TRBJ1-3, with D unresolved. V gave up 3 bases and J gave up 2 bases, with 9 bases separating them. This CDR3 has 14 residues. Germline V CDR1 and CDR2: SGHKS, YYEKEE (reference sequence). The CDR3 is CASSSAGAGNTIYF. DNA for the CDR3: TGTGCCAGCAGCTCGGCCGGGGCTGGAAACACCATATATTTT.

This chain joins TRBV11-2 and TRBJ1-2; the D is unclear. This CDR3 has 12 amino acids. Germline V lookup: CDR1 SGHAT, CDR2 FQNNGV. V was clipped by 1 base and J by 4 bases, with 4 bases between them. The CDR3 region is CASSLAGYGYTF. CDR3 bases: TGTGCCAGCAGCTTAGCGGGCTATGGCTACACCTTC. Full variable domain (remainder filled in from reference TRBV11-2 and TRBJ1-2): EAGVAQSPRYKIIEKRQSVAFWCNPISGHATLYWYQQILGQGPKLLIQFQNNGVVDDSQLPKDRFSAERLKGVDSTLKIQPAKLEDSAVYLCASSLAGYGYTFGSGTRLTVV.

V usage is TRBV5-1 and J usage is TRBJ2-1; 9 nucleotides agree with TRBD2. The CDR3 loop spans 16 amino acids. Germline CDR1 reads SGHRS; CDR2 reads YFSETQ. V dropped 4 bases and J dropped 6; count of bases not matched to a gene: 11. CDR3 nucleotides: TGCGCCAGCAGCCCGATACGACTAGCGGACCCCAATGAGCAGTTCTTC. Amino acid sequence: CASSPIRLADPNEQFF. The variable domain in full, with the rest retrieved from reference TRBV5-1 and TRBJ2-1, is KAGVTQTPRYLIKTRGQQVTLSCSPISGHRSVSWYQQTPGQGLQFLFEYFSETQRNKGNFPGRFSGRQFSNSRSEMNVSTLELGDSALYLCASSPIRLADPNEQFFGPGTRLTVL.

Turning to this clone: Other DNA sequences from this sample encode an identical CDR3 as well. The chain combines TRBV27 with TRBJ2-7; weak D call: TRBD1 (6 bases). The CDR3 is 15 residues long. The V and J ends lost 5 bases and 6 bases respectively, with 20 bases between them. Looked up from germline, CDR1 is MNHEY and CDR2 is SMNVEV (reference sequence). Written as DNA, the CDR3 is TGTGCCAGCAGTCCCACGACAGGTTGGTCGGCCGAGCAGTACTTC. Encoded protein: CASSPTTGWSAEQYF.

This clone showed up just once. The chain has TRBV4-1 and TRBJ1-1; the D gene is possibly TRBD1 (6 bases). The CDR3 is 14 amino acids. CDR1 is MGHRA, CDR2 YSYEKL, per germline. The ends were cut back, 7 bases at V and 1 base at J, with 13 bases in the middle. The CDR3 DNA reads as TGCGCCAGCACCCTCCTACAGGGGAACACTGAAGCTTTCTTT. It is translated as CASTLLQGNTEAFF.

This chain links TRBV18 with TRBJ2-2, with TRBD2 as a possible D gene (6 bases). V was clipped by 1 base and J by 4 bases, with 13 bases between them. Germline V gene lookup returns CDR1 KGHSH and CDR2 LQKENI. The CDR3 runs 16 residues. The CDR3 spells CASSPLVRESTGELFF. In DNA, the CDR3 is TGTGCCAGCTCACCACTTGTCCGGGAGAGCACCGGGGAGCTGTTTTTT.

The CDR3 sequence: CAWSVLPELYGYTF. CDR3 DNA: TGTGCCTGGAGTGTACTTCCGGAGCTGTATGGCTACACCTTC. The chain employs TRBV30 and TRBJ1-2; D call uncertain. V lost 0 bases to trimming and J lost 5 bases, with 13 bases between them. Germline CDR1 and CDR2: GTSNPN and SVGIG (reference sequence). The CDR3 totals 14 residues.

This rearrangement joins TRBV27 to TRBJ1-2; no definite D call. Germline CDR1 reads MNHEY; CDR2 reads SMNVEV (reference sequence). Deletions cut 3 bases from V and 5 bases from J, with 10 bases between. The CDR3 loop spans 13 amino acids. CDR3 residues: CASSLTAAYGYTF. CDR3 DNA sequence: TGTGCCAGCAGTTTGACGGCGGCTTATGGCTACACCTTC.

V usage is TRBV6-6 and J usage is TRBJ2-3, with 8 nucleotides matching TRBD2. Germline CDR1 MNHNY, CDR2 SVGAGI (reference sequence). Unmatched junction bases numbered 4, after V lost 2 bases and J lost 6 bases. CDR3 size: 14 residues. CDR3 region: CASSYTGGRDTQYF. The DNA of the CDR3 is TGTGCCAGCAGTTACACGGGAGGGAGGGATACGCAGTATTTT.

The chain employs TRBV11-3 and TRBJ2-7; no definite D call. CDR1 SGHNT and CDR2 YENEEA come from the germline V gene. This CDR3 is built from 11 residues. Between the trimmed V and J ends, which lost 7 bases and 3 bases, there was a span of 7 bases. CDR3 sequence reads: CASTDGYEQYF. DNA of the CDR3: TGTGCCAGCACCGATGGCTACGAGCAGTACTTC.

The chain is built from TRBV4-1 and TRBJ2-7, with unresolved D. Per germline, CDR1 MGHRA and CDR2 YSYEKL. V was shortened by 1 base and J by 7 bases, with 11 bases between the two germline ends. The CDR3 is 13 amino acids. CDR3 in amino acids: CASSQVVGNEQYF. The CDR3 DNA is TGCGCCAGCAGCCAAGTGGTCGGTAATGAGCAGTACTTC.

This rearrangement joins TRBV11-2 to TRBJ2-1; D may be TRBD2 (6 bases). There are 18 residues in the CDR3. In germline, CDR1 is SGHAT, CDR2 FQNNGV. V lost 0 bases and J lost 3, with 18 bases in between. CDR3 region: CASSLESAREVLYNEQFF. Written as DNA, the CDR3 is TGTGCCAGCAGCTTAGAGTCAGCGAGGGAGGTCCTCTACAATGAGCAGTTCTTC. Drawing the rest from reference TRBV11-2 and TRBJ2-1, the complete variable domain is EAGVAQSPRYKIIEKRQSVAFWCNPISGHATLYWYQQILGQGPKLLIQFQNNGVVDDSQLPKDRFSAERLKGVDSTLKIQPAKLEDSAVYLCASSLESAREVLYNEQFFGPGTRLTVL.

The rearrangement uses TRBV28 and TRBJ2-3; 8 bases align to TRBD1. The ends lost 6 bases at V and 2 bases at J; junction bases unmatched: 7. CDR3 size: 15 residues. Germline CDR1 is MDHEN and CDR2 is SYDVKM. The CDR3 spells CASSYRGVLTDTQYF. Written as DNA, the CDR3 is TGTGCCAGCAGCTACAGGGGGGTACTCACAGATACGCAGTATTTT.